This TCR beta chain stems from a study of blood T cell repertoires in COVID-19. Study context: Some COVID-19 samples were acute and others convalescent; all came from the United States, Italy and Spain.

V lost 5 bases to trimming and J lost 0 bases, with 10 bases between them. The CDR3 covers 15 residues. CDR1 is MNHEY and CDR2 is SMNVEV in the germline V gene (reference sequence). In the authors' workflow: By means of reference gene primer amplification, nucleated cell counts were estimated. Sequencing used immunoSEQ multiplex PCR; TCRdb keeps in-frame clones, though not all of them. D and trimming were read from the DNA, whereas the V and J calls and clone size are those reported in that table. The data show around 150,000 clones, about 74% seen once. The sequence was obtained from a man over 45 with acute or convalescent COVID-19. Sequencing input: peripheral blood. The gene calls are TRBV27 and TRBJ2-2, with D possibly matching TRBD1 (6 bases). The chain's CDR3 is CASSLRQANTGELFF. The CDR3 bases are TGTGCCAGCAGTCTGCGACAGGCGAACACCGGGGAGCTGTTTTTT.